The sequence of this T cell receptor (beta chain) was determined in a study of human T cells and chemical hapten exposure. Study-level background: Each week of the roughly 23-week study, patients had diphenylcyclopropenone applied to the scalp.

Within the library, unique molecular identifiers were attached to each individual cDNA molecule. TCRdb analysed the RACE reads with MiXCR anew, one entry per CDR3 protein. The sample includes under 300,000 distinct CDR3 sequences, almost 8% seen only once; the top ten take roughly 1.2%. The germline gives CDR1 MNHEY, CDR2 SMNVEV (reference sequence). The germline V and J ends were trimmed by 5 bases and 2 bases, with 16 bases remaining between them. This CDR3 has 15 residues. Time point defined: pre-sensitization, week 0. Stated treatment: therapeutic diphenylcyclopropenone sensitization with weekly scalp DPC.

The origin of this receptor is a man aged 18-30 years with alopecia areata. Some clones in this sample may be carry-over from other donors' samples. The genes are TRBV27 and TRBJ2-7; D ambiguous. Sequences were derived from whole blood, sampled in connection with sensitization to the hapten diphenylcyclopropenone (DPC). The CDR3, as DNA: TGTGCCAGCAGTCCCGAGCGTTTCGGTACCTACGAGCAGTACTTC. It translates to CASSPERFGTYEQYF.